What follows describes a single T cell receptor (beta chain). Its antigen is unidentified. V shed 3 bases and J shed 11 bases, with 16 bases lying between them. The CDR3 runs 13 residues. Germline V CDR1 and CDR2: LNHDA, SQIVND (reference sequence). These data are taken from a study of shared clonotypes between healthy human individuals. Clones were read by immunoSEQ multiplex PCR, and TCRdb kept only the in-frame ones, dropping some. Of about 2 million clones in the sample, over 85% were seen once. Study donors comprised healthy, HIV-negative adults devoid of recent acute infection or vaccination. Into CD45RA+ naive and CD45RA-negative memory subsets, the CD4+ cells were split. General study results and limits: The study found roughly 5% of naive CD4 clonotypes shared across four donors. Larger estimated richness was generally recorded for naive subsets relative to memory subsets.

The origin of this receptor is a man between 18 and 35 years old in good health. The specimen sequenced was naive CD4+ T cells sorted from blood. The sample's subset: CD45RA+ positively selected. The rearrangement uses TRBV19 and TRBJ1-1, with D uncertain. CDR3: CASSMDRLKFAFF. As DNA, the CDR3 is TGTGCCAGTAGTATGGACCGGCTCAAGTTCGCTTTCTTT.